The entry that follows covers one T cell receptor beta chain sequence. Its target is unknown. The data derive from a study of cytomegalovirus exposure and HLA in healthy donors. The PCR had 60 Vbeta and 13 Jbeta primers. TCRdb's table, derived via immunoSEQ multiplex PCR, lists solely in-frame clones and lacks some. The sample has 180,000 or so clones, roughly 79% seen once. Germline CDR1 reads MNHEY; CDR2 reads SVGAGI. The CDR3 is 14 residues long. Between the trimmed V and J ends, which lost 6 bases and 0 bases, there was a span of 9 bases. Study results and caveats: CMV serostatus stood as the only immune exposure information on hand. For most TCR sequences rarity was the rule, although some public TCRs occurred in many donors. Common viral pathogens seemed, in a later analysis, to connect with several of the most significant clusters.

Each donor's status was that of a healthy bone marrow donor. The sequence came from a male donor in good health and CMV-seronegative. Sequenced material: PBMCs. J is TRBJ1-3 and V is TRBV6-5; no clear D. The CDR3 region has the DNA TGTGCCAGCAGCCTACGACACTCTGGAAACACCATATATTTT. Encoded protein: CASSLRHSGNTIYF.